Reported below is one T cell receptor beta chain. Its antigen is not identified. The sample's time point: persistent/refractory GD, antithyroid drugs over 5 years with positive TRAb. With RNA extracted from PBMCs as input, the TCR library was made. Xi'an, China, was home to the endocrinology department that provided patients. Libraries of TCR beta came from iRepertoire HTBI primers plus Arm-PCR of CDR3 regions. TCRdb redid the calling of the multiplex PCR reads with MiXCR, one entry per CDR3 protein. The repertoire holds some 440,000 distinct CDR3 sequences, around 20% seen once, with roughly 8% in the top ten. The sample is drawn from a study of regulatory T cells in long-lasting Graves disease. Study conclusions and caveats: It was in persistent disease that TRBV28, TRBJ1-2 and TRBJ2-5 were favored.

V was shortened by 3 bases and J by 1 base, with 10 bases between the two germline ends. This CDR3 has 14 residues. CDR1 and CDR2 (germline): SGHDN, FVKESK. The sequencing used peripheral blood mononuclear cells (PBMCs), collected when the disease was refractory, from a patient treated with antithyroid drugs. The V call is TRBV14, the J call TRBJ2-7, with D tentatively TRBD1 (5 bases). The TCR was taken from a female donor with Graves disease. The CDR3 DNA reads TGTGCCAGCAGCCAGCCAAGACAGTCCTACGAGCAGTACTTC. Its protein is CASSQPRQSYEQYF.